One and the same sample provided the 9 T cell receptor beta chains below, sequenced in a study of shared clonotypes between healthy human individuals. This table comes from immunoSEQ multiplex PCR, and its TCRdb copy is limited to in-frame clones, with some not included. The sample has millions of clones, 90% to 95% seen once; the top ten hold around 0.4%. Sequencing was performed on naive CD4+ T cells from PBMCs. The subset denotes: CD45RA+ positively selected. The receptor source for this set is a man younger than 35 in good health. Some clones in this sample may be carry-over from other donors' samples.

The chain uses TRBV7-9 and TRBJ2-1; 7 nucleotides line up with TRBD2. The CDR3 length is 17 residues. V trimming: 1 base; J trimming: 6 bases; junction bases outside the gene matches: 12. Germline-derived CDR1 and CDR2 are SEHNR and FQNEAQ (reference sequence). The CDR3: CASSLGLAGEWGNEQFF. The DNA of the CDR3 is TGTGCCAGCAGCTTAGGACTGGCGGGAGAGTGGGGCAATGAGCAGTTCTTC.

The chain combines TRBV5-4 with TRBJ1-1; D is unresolved. This CDR3 region has 13 residues. Per the germline V gene, CDR1 is SGHNT and CDR2 is YYREEE (reference sequence). The V gene lost 4 bases and the J gene lost 4 bases, with 11 bases spanning the gap. The CDR3, as DNA: TGTGCCAGCAGCCGAACGGGTTTCACTGAAGCTTTCTTT. Its translation: CASSRTGFTEAFF.

This chain uses TRBV5-1 with TRBJ2-1; the D gene is possibly TRBD1 (5 bases). The CDR3 consists of 12 residues. With 0 bases removed from V and 14 bases from J, the gap between germline ends came to 12 bases. Germline lookup yields CDR1 SGHRS and CDR2 YFSETQ. The CDR3 nucleotides read TGCGCCAGCAGCTTGGAAGGGGATAGGGAGTTCTTC. Amino acids: CASSLEGDREFF.

Note on this clone: Other DNA sequences in this sample translate to the same CDR3. This chain uses TRBV9 with TRBJ1-5, with a possible D match to TRBD1 (5 bases). The CDR3 length is 15 residues. Trimming took 0 bases from V and 4 from J, leaving 11 bases between them. From germline, CDR1 is SGDLS and CDR2 YYNGEE. CDR3 DNA: TGTGCCAGCAGCGTAGATGGCTGGGGGAATCAGCCCCAGCATTTT. Translating it yields CASSVDGWGNQPQHF.

The V gene is TRBV7-9, the J gene TRBJ2-3; no firm D call. The germline gives CDR1 SEHNR, CDR2 FQNEAQ (reference sequence). Trimming pared 3 bases from V and 2 bases from J, leaving 12 bases between. The CDR3 is made up of 15 amino acids. CDR3: CASSFGLGNTDTQYF. The CDR3 DNA sequence: TGTGCCAGCAGCTTTGGTTTAGGGAACACAGATACGCAGTATTTT.

CDR3: CASSLSDRGAYEQYF. As DNA, the CDR3 is TGTGCCAGCAGTTTATCAGACAGGGGGGCATACGAGCAGTACTTC. The gene calls are TRBV28 and TRBJ2-7, with 9 bases matching TRBD1. The J segment lost 4 bases and the V segment lost 1 base, leaving 5 bases of the junction unmatched. The CDR3 contains 15 residues. CDR1 is MDHEN and CDR2 is SYDVKM in the germline V gene.

The rearrangement joins TRBV2 to TRBJ1-1, with TRBD1 as a possible D gene (6 bases). Germline lookup yields CDR1 SNHLY and CDR2 FYNNEI. V lost 10 bases and J 1 base, leaving 10 bases between the germline ends. The CDR3 has 12 residues. The CDR3 is CATRGGNTEAFF. The CDR3 coding sequence is TGTGCCACCAGGGGCGGGAACACTGAAGCTTTCTTT.

This chain connects TRBV28 to TRBJ1-2, with no clear D. Germline V gives CDR1 MDHEN, CDR2 SYDVKM. Between the trimmed V and J ends, which lost 2 bases and 8 bases, there was a span of 21 bases. The CDR3 length is 16 residues. CDR3 sequence reads: CASSLIMGHGPGGYTF. The CDR3 DNA reads TGTGCCAGCAGTTTAATTATGGGTCACGGACCCGGCGGCTACACCTTC.

The chain links TRBV28 to TRBJ2-7; D might be TRBD1 (6 bases). CDR3 size: 11 residues. Deletions cut 10 bases from V and 3 bases from J, with 10 bases between. CDR1 is MDHEN and CDR2 is SYDVKM in the germline V gene. CDR3 bases: TGTGCCACCCGGGACAACTACGAGCAGTACTTC. This translates into CATRDNYEQYF.